Listed here is a single TCR beta chain. The CDR3 sequence is 15 residues long. Germline CDR1 reads KGHDR; CDR2 reads SFDVKD. Losses at the gene ends were 10 bases for V and 4 bases for J; bases not matched to a gene: 11. The sample originates from a study of Graves' ophthalmopathy and Graves' hyperthyroidism. Amplified TCR beta CDR3 regions were obtained using RNA transcripts as template. Second-round multiplex PCR came after first-round RT-PCR with HTBI primers. TCRdb passed the multiplex PCR reads through MiXCR, listing each CDR3 protein once. The table lists 620,000 or so distinct CDR3 sequences, 20% to 25% of them singletons, with more than 5.5% in the top ten.

J is TRBJ2-7 and V is TRBV24-1, with TRBD2 matching over 11 bases. The sample comprised peripheral blood. This clonotype was sampled from a woman between 18 and 30 years old with stable Graves' hyperthyroidism. Some clones in this sample may be carry-over from other donors' samples. The chain's CDR3 is CATLTGLAEPYEQYF. For the CDR3, the DNA is TGTGCCACTCTAACGGGACTAGCGGAGCCATACGAGCAGTACTTC.